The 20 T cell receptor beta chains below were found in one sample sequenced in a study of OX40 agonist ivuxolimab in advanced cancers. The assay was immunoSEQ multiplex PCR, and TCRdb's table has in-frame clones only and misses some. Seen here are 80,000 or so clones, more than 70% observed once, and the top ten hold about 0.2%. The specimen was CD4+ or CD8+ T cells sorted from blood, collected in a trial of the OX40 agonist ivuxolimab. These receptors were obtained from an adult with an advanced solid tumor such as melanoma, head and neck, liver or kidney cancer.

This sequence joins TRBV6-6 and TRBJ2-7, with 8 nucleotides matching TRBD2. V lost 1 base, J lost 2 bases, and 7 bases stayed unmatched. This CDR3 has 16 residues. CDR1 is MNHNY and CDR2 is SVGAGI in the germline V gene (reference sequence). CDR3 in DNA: TGTGCCAGCAGTTACTTAAGCGGGGGTTTGACCTACGAGCAGTACTTC. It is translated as CASSYLSGGLTYEQYF.

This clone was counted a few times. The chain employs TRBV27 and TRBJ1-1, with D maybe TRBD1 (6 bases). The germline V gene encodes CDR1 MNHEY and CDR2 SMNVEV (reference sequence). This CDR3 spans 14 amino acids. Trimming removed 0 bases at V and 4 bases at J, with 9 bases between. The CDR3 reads CASSLSQGITEAFF. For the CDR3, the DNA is TGTGCCAGCAGTTTATCTCAGGGGATCACTGAAGCTTTCTTT.

The DNA for the CDR3 is TGTGCCAGCAGCCCCTTTGGAGAGGTCATGGATACGCAGTATTTT. Its translation is CASSPFGEVMDTQYF. The J gene is TRBJ2-3, the V gene TRBV9; D is undetermined. V lost 4 bases and J lost 6, with 18 bases in between. This CDR3 contains 15 residues. CDR1 and CDR2 (germline): SGDLS, YYNGEE.

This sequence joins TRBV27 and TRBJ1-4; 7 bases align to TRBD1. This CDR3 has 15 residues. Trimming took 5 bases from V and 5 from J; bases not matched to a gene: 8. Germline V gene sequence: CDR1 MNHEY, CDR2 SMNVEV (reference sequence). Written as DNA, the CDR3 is TGTGCCAGCAGTAGGCAAGGGGGCACGAATGAAAAACTGTTTTTT. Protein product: CASSRQGGTNEKLFF. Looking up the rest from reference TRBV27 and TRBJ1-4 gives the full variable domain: EAQVTQNPRYLITVTGKKLTVTCSQNMNHEYMSWYRQDPGLGLRQIYYSMNVEVTDKGDVPEGYKVSRKEKRNFPLILESPSPNQTSLYFCASSRQGGTNEKLFFGSGTQLSVL.

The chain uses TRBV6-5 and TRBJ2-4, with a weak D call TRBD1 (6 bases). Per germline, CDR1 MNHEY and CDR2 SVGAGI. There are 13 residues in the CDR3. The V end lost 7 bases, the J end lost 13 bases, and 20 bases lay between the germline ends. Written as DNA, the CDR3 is TGTGCCAGCAAAATGACTCCGAGGACAGAGCAGTACTTC. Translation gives CASKMTPRTEQYF.

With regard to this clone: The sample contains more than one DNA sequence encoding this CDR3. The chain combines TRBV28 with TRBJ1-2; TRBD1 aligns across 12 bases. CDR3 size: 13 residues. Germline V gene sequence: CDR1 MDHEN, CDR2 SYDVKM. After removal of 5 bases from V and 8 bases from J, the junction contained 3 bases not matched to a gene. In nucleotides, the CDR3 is TGTGCCAGCAGTACCGGGACAGGGGGCGGCTACACCTTC. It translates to CASSTGTGGGYTF.

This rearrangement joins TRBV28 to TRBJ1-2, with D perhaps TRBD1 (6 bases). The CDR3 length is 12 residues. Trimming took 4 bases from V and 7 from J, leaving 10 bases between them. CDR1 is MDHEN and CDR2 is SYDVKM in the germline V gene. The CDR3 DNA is TGTGCCAGCAGTTCCCGGGGGCGTGGCTACACCTTC. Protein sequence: CASSSRGRGYTF.

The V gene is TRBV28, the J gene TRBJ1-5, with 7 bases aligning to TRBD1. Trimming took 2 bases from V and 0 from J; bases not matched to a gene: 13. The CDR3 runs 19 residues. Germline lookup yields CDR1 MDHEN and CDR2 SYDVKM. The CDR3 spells CASSLLLSTGINSNQPQHF. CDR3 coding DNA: TGTGCCAGCAGTTTACTCCTATCGACAGGGATTAATAGCAATCAGCCCCAGCATTTT.

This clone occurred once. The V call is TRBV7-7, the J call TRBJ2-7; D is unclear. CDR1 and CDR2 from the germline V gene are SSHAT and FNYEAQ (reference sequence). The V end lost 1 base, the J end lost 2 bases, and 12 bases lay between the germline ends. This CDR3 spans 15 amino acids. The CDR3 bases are TGTGCCAGCAGCTTAGGGTTTGGCCCGACCTACGAGCAGTACTTC. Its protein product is CASSLGFGPTYEQYF.

The CDR3 DNA reads TGTGCCAGCAGTTACAAGACAGGGGTTCAGCCCCAGCATTTT. Amino acid sequence: CASSYKTGVQPQHF. The rearrangement links TRBV6-5 to TRBJ1-5; 8 nucleotides line up with TRBD1. This CDR3 has 14 amino acids. Germline CDR1 and CDR2: MNHEY and SVGAGI. Unmatched junction bases numbered 3, after V lost 2 bases and J lost 6 bases.

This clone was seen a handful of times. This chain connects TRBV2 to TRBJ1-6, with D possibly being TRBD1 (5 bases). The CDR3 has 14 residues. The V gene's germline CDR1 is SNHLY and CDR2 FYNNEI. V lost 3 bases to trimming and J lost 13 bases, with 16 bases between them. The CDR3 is CASSDNSWGSPLHF. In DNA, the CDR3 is TGTGCCAGCAGTGATAACAGCTGGGGCTCGCCCCTCCACTTT. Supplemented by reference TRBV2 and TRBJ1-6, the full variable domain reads EPEVTQTPSHQVTQMGQEVILRCVPISNHLYFYWYRQILGQKVEFLVSFYNNEISEKSEIFDDQFSVERPDGSNFTLKIRSTKLEDSAMYFCASSDNSWGSPLHFGNGTRLTVT.

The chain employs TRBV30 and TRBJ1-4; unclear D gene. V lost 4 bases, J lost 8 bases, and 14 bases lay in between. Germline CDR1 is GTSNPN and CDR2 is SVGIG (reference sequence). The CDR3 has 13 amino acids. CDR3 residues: CAWKGLFREKLFF. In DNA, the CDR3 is TGTGCCTGGAAGGGTTTATTTCGGGAAAAACTGTTTTTT.

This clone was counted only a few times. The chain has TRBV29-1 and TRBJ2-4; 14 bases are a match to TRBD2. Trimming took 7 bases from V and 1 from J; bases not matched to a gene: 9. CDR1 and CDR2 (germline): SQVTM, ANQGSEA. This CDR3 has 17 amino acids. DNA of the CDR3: TGCAGCGCCGAAGGGACTAGCGGGGGAGAGGCCAAAAACATTCAGTACTTC. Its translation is CSAEGTSGGEAKNIQYF.

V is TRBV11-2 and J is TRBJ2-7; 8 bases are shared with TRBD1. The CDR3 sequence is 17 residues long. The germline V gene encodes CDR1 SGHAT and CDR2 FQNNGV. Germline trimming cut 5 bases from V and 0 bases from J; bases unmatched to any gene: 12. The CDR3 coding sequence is TGTGCCAGCAGCCACCGGGCAGGGGGCTTTAGCTCCTACGAGCAGTACTTC. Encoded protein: CASSHRAGGFSSYEQYF.

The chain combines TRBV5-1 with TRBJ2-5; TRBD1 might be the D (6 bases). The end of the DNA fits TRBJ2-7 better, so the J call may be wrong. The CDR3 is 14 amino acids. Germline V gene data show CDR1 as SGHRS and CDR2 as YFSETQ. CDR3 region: CASSFGAGAYEQYF. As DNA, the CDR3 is TGCGCCAGCAGCTTCGGGGCAGGGGCCTACGAGCAGTACTTC.

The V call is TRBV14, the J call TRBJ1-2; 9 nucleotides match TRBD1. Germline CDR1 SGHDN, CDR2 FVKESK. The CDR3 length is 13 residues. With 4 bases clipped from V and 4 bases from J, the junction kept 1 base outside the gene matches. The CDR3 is CASSLDRGYGYTF. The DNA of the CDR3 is TGTGCCAGCAGCCTGGACAGGGGCTATGGCTACACCTTC.

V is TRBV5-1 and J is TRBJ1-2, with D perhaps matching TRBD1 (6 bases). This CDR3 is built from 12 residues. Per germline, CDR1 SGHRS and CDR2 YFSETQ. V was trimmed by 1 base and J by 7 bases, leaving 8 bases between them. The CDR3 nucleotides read TGCGCCAGCAGCTTGAACAGGGTTGGCTACACCTTC. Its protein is CASSLNRVGYTF.

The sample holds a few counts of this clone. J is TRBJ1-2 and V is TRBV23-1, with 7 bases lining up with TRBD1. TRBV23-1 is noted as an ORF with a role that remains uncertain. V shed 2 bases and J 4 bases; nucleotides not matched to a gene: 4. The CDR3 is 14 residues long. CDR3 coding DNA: TGCGCCAGCAGTCAAAAGGGACAGCCCTATGGCTACACCTTC. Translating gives CASSQKGQPYGYTF.

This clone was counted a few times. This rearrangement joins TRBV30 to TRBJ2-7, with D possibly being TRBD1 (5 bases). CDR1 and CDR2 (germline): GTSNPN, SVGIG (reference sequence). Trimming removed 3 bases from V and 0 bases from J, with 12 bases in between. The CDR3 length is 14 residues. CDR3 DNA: TGTGCCTGGAGATTCCTAGACAGCTCCTACGAGCAGTACTTC. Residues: CAWRFLDSSYEQYF. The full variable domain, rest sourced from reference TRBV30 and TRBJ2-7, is SQTIHQWPATLVQPVGSPLSLECTVEGTSNPNLYWYRQAAGRGLQLLFYSVGIGQISSEVPQNLSASRPQDRQFILSSKKLLLSDSGFYLCAWRFLDSSYEQYFGPGTRLTVT.

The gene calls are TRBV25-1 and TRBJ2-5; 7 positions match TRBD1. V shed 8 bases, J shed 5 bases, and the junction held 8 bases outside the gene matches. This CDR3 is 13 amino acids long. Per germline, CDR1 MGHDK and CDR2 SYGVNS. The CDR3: CASGDRVGETQYF. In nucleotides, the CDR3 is TGTGCCAGCGGCGACAGGGTAGGGGAGACCCAGTACTTC.